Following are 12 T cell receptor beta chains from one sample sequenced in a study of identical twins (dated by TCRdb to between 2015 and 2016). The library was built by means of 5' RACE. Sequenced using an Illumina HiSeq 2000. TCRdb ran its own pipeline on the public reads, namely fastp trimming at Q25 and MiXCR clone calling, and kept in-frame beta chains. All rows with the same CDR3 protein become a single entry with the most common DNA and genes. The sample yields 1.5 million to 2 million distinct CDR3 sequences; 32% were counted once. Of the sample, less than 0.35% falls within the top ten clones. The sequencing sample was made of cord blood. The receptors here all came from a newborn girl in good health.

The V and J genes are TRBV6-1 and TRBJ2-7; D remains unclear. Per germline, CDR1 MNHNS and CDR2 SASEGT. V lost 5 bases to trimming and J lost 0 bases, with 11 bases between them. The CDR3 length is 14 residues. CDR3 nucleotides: TGTGCCAGCAGTCCTACAGCAATCTCCTACGAGCAGTACTTC. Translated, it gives CASSPTAISYEQYF.

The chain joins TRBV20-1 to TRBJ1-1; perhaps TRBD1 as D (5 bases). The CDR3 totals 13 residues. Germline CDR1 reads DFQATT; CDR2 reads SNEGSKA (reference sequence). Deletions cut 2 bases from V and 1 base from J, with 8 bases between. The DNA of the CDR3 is TGCAGTGCTAGACCGGGGACGAACACTGAAGCTTTCTTT. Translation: CSARPGTNTEAFF.

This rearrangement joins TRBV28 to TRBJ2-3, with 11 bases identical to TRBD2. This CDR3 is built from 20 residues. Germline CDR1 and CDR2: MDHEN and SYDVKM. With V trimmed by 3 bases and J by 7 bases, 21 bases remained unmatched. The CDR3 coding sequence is TGTGCCAGCAGTTTTTCTTTAGCCGGGACTAGCGGTGCCAGCGGGTATACGCAGTATTTT. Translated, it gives CASSFSLAGTSGASGYTQYF.

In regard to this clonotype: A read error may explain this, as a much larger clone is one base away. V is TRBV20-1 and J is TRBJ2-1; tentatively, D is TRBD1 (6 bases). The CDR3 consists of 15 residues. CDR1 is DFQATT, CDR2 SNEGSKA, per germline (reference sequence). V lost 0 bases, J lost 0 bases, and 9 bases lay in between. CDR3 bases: TGCAGTGCTAGAGATGGACAGAGCTCCTACAATGAGCAGTTCTTC. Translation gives CSARDGQSSYNEQFF.

DNA of the CDR3: TGCAGTGCTGGCCCCCACAGGGGGCGCCGTGAAAAACTGTTTTTT. Its protein is CSAGPHRGRREKLFF. V and J are TRBV20-1 and TRBJ1-4, with 9 bases aligning to TRBD1. The CDR3 sequence is 15 residues long. Germline V CDR1 and CDR2: DFQATT, SNEGSKA (reference sequence). V shed 5 bases and J 7 bases; nucleotides not matched to a gene: 11.

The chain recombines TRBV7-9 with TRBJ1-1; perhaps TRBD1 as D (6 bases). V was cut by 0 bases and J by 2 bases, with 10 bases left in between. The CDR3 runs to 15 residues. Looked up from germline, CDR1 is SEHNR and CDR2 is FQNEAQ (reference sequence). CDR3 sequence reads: CASSLAQGRNTEAFF. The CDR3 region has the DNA TGTGCCAGCAGCTTAGCTCAGGGGCGCAACACTGAAGCTTTCTTT.

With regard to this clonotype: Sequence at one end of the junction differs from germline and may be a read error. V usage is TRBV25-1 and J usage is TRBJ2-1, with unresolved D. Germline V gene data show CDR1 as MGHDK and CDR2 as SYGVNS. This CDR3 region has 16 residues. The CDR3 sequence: CASSEFAVGHYNEQFF. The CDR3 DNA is TGTGCCAGCAGCGAATTTGCGGTAGGGCACTACAATGAGCAGTTCTTC.

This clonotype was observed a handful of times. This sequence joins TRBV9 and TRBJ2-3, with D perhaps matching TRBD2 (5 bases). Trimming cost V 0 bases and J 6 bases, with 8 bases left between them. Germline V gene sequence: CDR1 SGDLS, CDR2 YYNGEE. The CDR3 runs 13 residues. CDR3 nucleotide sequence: TGTGCCAGCAGCGTAGAGAGGAGGGATACGCAGTATTTT. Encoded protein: CASSVERRDTQYF.

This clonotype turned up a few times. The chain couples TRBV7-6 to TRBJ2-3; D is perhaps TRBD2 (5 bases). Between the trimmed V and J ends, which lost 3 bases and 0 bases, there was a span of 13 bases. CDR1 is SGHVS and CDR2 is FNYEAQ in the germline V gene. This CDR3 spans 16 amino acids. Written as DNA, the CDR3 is TGTGCCAGCAGCTTTTCCGCGGGCACTAGCACAGATACGCAGTATTTT. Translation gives CASSFSAGTSTDTQYF.

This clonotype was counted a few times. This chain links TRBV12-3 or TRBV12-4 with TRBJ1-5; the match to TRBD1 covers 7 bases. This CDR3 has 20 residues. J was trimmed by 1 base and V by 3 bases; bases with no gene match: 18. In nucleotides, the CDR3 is TGTGCCAGCAGTTTCAGGGGACAGTCCCTTCCAAGGTCCAGCAATCAGCCCCAGCATTTT. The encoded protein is CASSFRGQSLPRSSNQPQHF.

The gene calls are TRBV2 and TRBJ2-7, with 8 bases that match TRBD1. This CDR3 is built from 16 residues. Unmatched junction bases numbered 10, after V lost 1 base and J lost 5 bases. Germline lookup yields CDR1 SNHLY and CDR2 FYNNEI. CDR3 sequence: CASSEGMQGAINEQYF. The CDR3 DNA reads TGTGCCAGCAGTGAAGGTATGCAGGGGGCTATCAACGAGCAGTACTTC.

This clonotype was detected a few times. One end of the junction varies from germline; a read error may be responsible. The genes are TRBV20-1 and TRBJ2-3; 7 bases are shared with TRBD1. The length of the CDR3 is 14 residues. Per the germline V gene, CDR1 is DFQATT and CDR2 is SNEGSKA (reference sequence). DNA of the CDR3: TGCAGTGCTCCCACATGGAGTCGGACAGGTACGCAGTATTTT. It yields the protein CSAPTWSRTGTQYF.